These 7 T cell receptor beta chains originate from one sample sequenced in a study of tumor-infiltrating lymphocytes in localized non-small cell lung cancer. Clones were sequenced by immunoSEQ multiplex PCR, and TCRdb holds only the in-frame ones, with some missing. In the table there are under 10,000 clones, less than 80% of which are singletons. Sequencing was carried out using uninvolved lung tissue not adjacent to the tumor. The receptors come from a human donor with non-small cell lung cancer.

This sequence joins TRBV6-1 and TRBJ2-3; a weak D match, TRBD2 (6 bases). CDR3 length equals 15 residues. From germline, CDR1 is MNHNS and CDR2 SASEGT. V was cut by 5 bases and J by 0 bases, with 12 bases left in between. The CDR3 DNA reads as TGTGCCAGCAGTCTGCGGGACGGTAGCACAGATACGCAGTATTTT. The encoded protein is CASSLRDGSTDTQYF.

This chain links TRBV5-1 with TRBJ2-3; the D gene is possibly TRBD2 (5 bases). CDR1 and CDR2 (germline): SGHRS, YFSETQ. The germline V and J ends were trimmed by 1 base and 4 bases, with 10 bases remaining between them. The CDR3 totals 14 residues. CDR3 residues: CASSLRLGADTQYF. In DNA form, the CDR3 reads TGCGCCAGCAGCTTGCGACTGGGAGCAGATACGCAGTATTTT.

The CDR3 region has the DNA TGTGCCAGCAGTGGCGACCGGGCCGTGGTGGCCCAGTACTTC. Protein product: CASSGDRAVVAQYF. The J gene is TRBJ2-5, the V gene TRBV6-1; D is unclear. Per the germline V gene, CDR1 is MNHNS and CDR2 is SASEGT. This CDR3 is 14 amino acids long. V lost 4 bases and J lost 9, with 18 bases in between.

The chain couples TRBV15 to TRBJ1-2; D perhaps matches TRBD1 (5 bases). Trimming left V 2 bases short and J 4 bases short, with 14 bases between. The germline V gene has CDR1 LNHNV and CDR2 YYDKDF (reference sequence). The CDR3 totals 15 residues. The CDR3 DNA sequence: TGTGCCACCAGCAGAAATCGGGACGGGAGCTATGGCTACACCTTC. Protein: CATSRNRDGSYGYTF. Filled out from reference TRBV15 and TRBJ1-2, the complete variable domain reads DAMVIQNPRYQVTQFGKPVTLSCSQTLNHNVMYWYQQKSSQAPKLLFHYYDKDFNNEADTPDNFQSRRPNTSFCFLDIRSPGLGDTAMYLCATSRNRDGSYGYTFGSGTRLTVV.

The CDR3 coding sequence is TGTGCCAGCATCGGGCAATCAGGGGGCAGTCAGCCCCAGCATTTT. It yields the protein CASIGQSGGSQPQHF. The chain couples TRBV28 to TRBJ1-5; TRBD1 matches 8 bases. Germline trimming cut 7 bases from V and 6 bases from J; bases unmatched to any gene: 11. The CDR3 loop spans 15 amino acids. Germline V gives CDR1 MDHEN, CDR2 SYDVKM.

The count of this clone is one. The CDR3, as DNA: TGTGCCAGCAGTGCCATTTACAATGAGCAGTTCTTC. The encoded protein is CASSAIYNEQFF. The rearrangement links TRBV6-5 to TRBJ2-1; no firm D call. V was trimmed by 5 bases and J by 4 bases, leaving 6 bases between them. The CDR3 has 12 residues. Germline V CDR1 and CDR2: MNHEY, SVGAGI.

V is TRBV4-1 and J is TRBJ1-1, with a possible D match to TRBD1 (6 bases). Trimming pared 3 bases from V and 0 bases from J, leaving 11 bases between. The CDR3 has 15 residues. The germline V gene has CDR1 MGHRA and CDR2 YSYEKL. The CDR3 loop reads CASSHRGFMNTEAFF. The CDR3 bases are TGCGCCAGCAGCCACAGGGGATTCATGAACACTGAAGCTTTCTTT.